Listed here are 6 T cell receptor beta chains from one sample, sequenced in a study of identical twins. TCRdb reprocessed the 5' RACE reads via MiXCR and lists one record per CDR3 protein. The sample records a few hundred thousand distinct CDR3 sequences, about 18% being singletons. Sequenced input: naive T cells sorted from blood. These receptors all come from a man aged 50 to 60 in good health.

This clonotype was picked up many times. The chain uses TRBV4-2 and TRBJ2-3; no clear D gene. Trimming removed 3 bases from V and 0 bases from J, with 7 bases in between. The CDR3 contains 14 residues. CDR1 is LGHNA, CDR2 YNFKEQ, per germline. The CDR3 DNA reads TGTGCCAGCAGCCAGACTGATAGCACAGATACGCAGTATTTT. This sequence encodes CASSQTDSTDTQYF.

The chain combines TRBV9 with TRBJ2-7; 9 nucleotides align to TRBD2. Losses at the gene ends were 3 bases for V and 4 bases for J; bases not matched to a gene: 5. Germline loops: CDR1 SGDLS, CDR2 YYNGEE. The length of the CDR3 is 14 residues. CDR3 protein: CASSASGIWYEQYF. DNA of the CDR3: TGTGCCAGCAGCGCTAGCGGGATCTGGTACGAGCAGTACTTC.

The V call is TRBV4-1, the J call TRBJ1-1, with 7 bases that match TRBD1. Trimming cost V 4 bases and J 5 bases; bases outside gene matches: 4. The CDR3 is 13 residues long. CDR1 and CDR2 (germline): MGHRA, YSYEKL. CDR3 nucleotides: TGCGCCAGCAGCCGTTTGACAGGGACTGAAGCTTTCTTT. Protein product: CASSRLTGTEAFF.

This clonotype was detected a few times. The V call is TRBV20-1, the J call TRBJ2-2; D possibly corresponds to TRBD2 (6 bases). Germline CDR1 and CDR2: DFQATT and SNEGSKA (reference sequence). CDR3 length equals 14 residues. Trimming left V 5 bases short and J 0 bases short, with 10 bases between. The CDR3: CSAGTPANTGELFF. CDR3 nucleotide sequence: TGCAGTGCTGGGACTCCCGCGAACACCGGGGAGCTGTTTTTT.

This clonotype occurred a few times. The V gene is TRBV3-1, the J gene TRBJ2-3, with TRBD2 identical over 8 bases. Germline CDR1 reads LGHDT; CDR2 reads YNNKEL (reference sequence). After removal of 0 bases from V and 2 bases from J, the junction contained 7 bases not matched to a gene. The length of the CDR3 is 17 residues. The CDR3 DNA reads as TGTGCCAGCAGCCAAGAATTTGTAGCGGGACCCACAGATACGCAGTATTTT. Translating it yields CASSQEFVAGPTDTQYF.

V usage is TRBV6-2 or TRBV6-3 and J usage is TRBJ1-2; D is unclear. With 5 bases removed from V and 0 bases from J, the gap between germline ends came to 16 bases. The CDR3 is made up of 16 amino acids. Germline CDR1 is MNHEY and CDR2 is SVGEGT. The CDR3 is CASSRYILAANYGYTF. Written as DNA, the CDR3 is TGTGCCAGCAGTCGCTATATATTAGCAGCTAACTATGGCTACACCTTC.